This T cell receptor beta chain was documented in a study of blood T cell repertoires in COVID-19. Study as a whole: Nucleic acid was either cDNA or gDNA, and it came from T cells, B-cell-depleted T cells, or PBMCs.

Authors' processing steps: Reference gene primer amplification in the assay estimated nucleated cell counts. Here immunoSEQ multiplex PCR was the method, and the copy in TCRdb shows in-frame clones only, minus some. Clone size and V and J calls were adopted from that table, with D and trimming inferred from the DNA. The sample lists 190,000 or so clones, around 85% occurring once. This CDR3 is built from 15 residues. Per the germline V gene, CDR1 is KGHSH and CDR2 is LQKENI. Trimming removed 3 bases from V and 6 bases from J; junction bases left unmatched: 10. This clonotype originated in a woman aged 70-85 years with acute or convalescent COVID-19. What was sequenced was peripheral blood. The J gene is TRBJ2-7, the V gene TRBV18, with 8 nucleotides matching TRBD2. The CDR3 is CASSPIAGSWIEQYF. The CDR3 nucleotides are TGTGCCAGCTCACCCATAGCGGGGAGTTGGATCGAGCAGTACTTC.